A selection of T cell receptor beta chains follows, all from one sample in a study of T cells in Graves' hyperthyroidism and ophthalmopathy. Using its own MiXCR run on the multiplex PCR reads, TCRdb lists one record per CDR3 protein. The table lists roughly 570,000 distinct CDR3 sequences, under 60% of them singletons. The specimen was peripheral blood or thyroid tissue (not recorded which). All receptors come from an adult woman with Graves' disease, either hyperthyroidism or ophthalmopathy (not recorded which). Both conserved end residues are part of each CDR3. A D gene is named only where the DNA matches it firmly. The size of a clone is reported for some rows only, either as once, few or many, or as a class for expanded clones.

D gene | J gene | V gene | clone size | CDR3 protein | CDR3 DNA
TRBD1 | TRBJ2-5 | TRBV7-6 | many | CASSSTLDRPPRVMYF | TGTGCCAGCAGCTCAACATTGGACAGGCCTCCTCGGGTTATGTACTTC
TRBD1 | TRBJ2-7 | TRBV7-9 | NA | CASSLIQGAFHEQYF | TGTGCCAGCAGCTTGATACAGGGGGCGTTTCACGAGCAGTACTTC
NA | TRBJ2-2 | TRBV20-1 | many | CSARVAGRRLGELFF | TGCAGTGCTAGAGTCGCGGGACGTCGCTTAGGGGAGCTGTTTTTT
TRBD2 | TRBJ2-2 | TRBV5-8 | many | CASSRLVSGSDTGELFF | TGTGCCAGCAGCCGCCTTGTTAGCGGGAGCGACACCGGGGAGCTGTTTTTT
NA | TRBJ1-5 | TRBV18 | NA | CASSPPLAGQPQHF | TGTGCCAGCTCACCGCCGCTCGCCGGTCAGCCCCAGCATTTT
NA | TRBJ1-2 | TRBV20-1 | NA | CSARLPGRDFYGYTF | TGCAGTGCTAGACTACCCGGCCGGGATTTCTATGGCTACACCTTC
NA | TRBJ2-3 | TRBV7-8 | NA | CASSRLVSTDTQYF | TGTGCCAGCAGCCGACTCGTCTCCACAGATACGCAGTATTTT
TRBD2 | TRBJ2-5 | TRBV7-3 | NA | CASSPDGAGQETQYF | TGTGCCAGCAGCCCCGACGGAGCGGGACAAGAGACCCAGTACTTC
NA | TRBJ1-2 | TRBV7-9 | once | CASSPRDLEHYGYTF | TGTGCCAGCAGCCCCCGTGATTTGGAGCACTATGGCTACACCTTC
TRBD2 | TRBJ2-7 | TRBV19 | NA | CASSTVGGSYEQYF | TGTGCCAGTAGCACGGTGGGGGGGTCCTACGAGCAGTACTTC
TRBD1 | TRBJ2-7 | TRBV30 | many | CAWSQGAYEQYF | TGTGCCTGGTCACAGGGGGCTTACGAGCAGTACTTC
TRBD1 | TRBJ2-3 | TRBV20-1 | NA | CSARDREELAWYF | TGCAGTGCGAGGGACAGGGAGGAACTAGCGTGGTATTTT
NA | TRBJ2-5 | TRBV6-1 | NA | CASDDSSNQPQYF | TGTGCCAGCGATGACAGTTCCAATCAGCCCCAGTACTTC
NA | TRBJ1-3 | TRBV4-1 | many | CASSQELMDSGNTIYF | TGCGCCAGCAGCCAAGAACTAATGGACTCTGGAAACACCATATATTTT
TRBD1 | TRBJ2-7 | TRBV20-1 | NA | CSATRGDRRSYEQYF | TGCAGTGCTACCAGGGGGGACAGGCGATCCTACGAGCAGTACTTC
NA | TRBJ1-5 | TRBV7-2 | many | CASSIEGGQPQHF | TGTGCCAGCAGCATAGAGGGGGGTCAGCCCCAGCATTTT
NA | TRBJ1-5 | TRBV7-8 | many | CASSLAWQDNQPQHF | TGTGCCAGCAGCTTAGCGTGGCAGGACAATCAGCCCCAGCATTTT
NA | TRBJ1-1 | TRBV5-8 | many | CASSLAAQMNTEAFF | TGTGCCAGCAGCTTGGCCGCACAGATGAACACTGAAGCTTTCTTT
NA | TRBJ1-4 | TRBV7-2 | NA | CASRSMRNTVF | TGTGCCAGCAGATCGATGAGGAACACTGTTTTT
NA | TRBJ2-7 | TRBV10-3 | NA | CAISEEGTWSSYEQYF | TGTGCCATCAGTGAGGAGGGGACGTGGAGCTCCTACGAGCAGTACTTC
TRBD1 | TRBJ2-3 | TRBV10-3 | NA | CAISVAGGEDTQYF | TGTGCCATCAGTGTGGCAGGGGGCGAAGATACGCAGTATTTT
NA | TRBJ1-1 | TRBV19 | many | CASSIGYRVMRVETEAFF | TGTGCCAGTAGTATCGGGTACAGGGTAATGAGGGTGGAGACTGAAGCTTTCTTT
NA | TRBJ1-5 | TRBV10-3 | few | CAISDSTGGENQPQHF | TGTGCCATCAGTGACTCCACGGGGGGGGAGAACCAGCCCCAGCATTTT